This TCR beta chain was recovered during a study of T cell responses to AZD1222 COVID-19 vaccine. As concerns this clone: What it binds is unknown.

Overall study results and limits: Just a handful of AZD1222 recipients were seropositive at baseline.

V shed 5 bases and J 5 bases; nucleotides not matched to a gene: 12. The CDR3 contains 16 residues. Germline V gene sequence: CDR1 LNHNV, CDR2 YYDKDF (reference sequence). Profiled with immunoSEQ multiplex PCR; TCRdb holds only in-frame clones, not every one. This sample has roughly 110,000 clones, with roughly nine tenths found just once. The sample consisted of peripheral blood, taken on day 0 of AZD1222 vaccination. The source is an adult in good health. The chain combines TRBV15 with TRBJ1-5, with 7 bases that match TRBD1. As DNA, the CDR3 is TGTGCCACCAGCTCGGGCGACAGGGAGGACTATCAGCCCCAGCATTTT. Amino acid sequence: CATSSGDREDYQPQHF.